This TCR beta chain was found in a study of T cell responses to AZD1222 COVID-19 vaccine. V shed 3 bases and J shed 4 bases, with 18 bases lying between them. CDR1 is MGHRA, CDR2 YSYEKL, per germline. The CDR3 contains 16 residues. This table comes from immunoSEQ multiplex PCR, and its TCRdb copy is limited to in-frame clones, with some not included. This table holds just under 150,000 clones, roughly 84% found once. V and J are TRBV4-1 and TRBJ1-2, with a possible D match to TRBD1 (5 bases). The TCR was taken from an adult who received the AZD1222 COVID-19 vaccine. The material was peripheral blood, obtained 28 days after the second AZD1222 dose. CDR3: CASSQGSSGTIYGYTF. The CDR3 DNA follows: TGCGCCAGCAGCCAGGGGAGCTCCGGGACCATCTATGGCTACACCTTC.